The 28 T cell receptor beta chains presented below share a single source sample, sequenced in a study of shared clonotypes between healthy human individuals (TCRdb year 2020). Library construction relied on the immunoSEQ multiplex PCR assay. TCRdb provides this immuneACCESS table in a form limited to in-frame rearrangements. Some clones are lacking; in checked studies, under half of them reflect an unresolved V gene, and why the rest are absent is not known. The sample table holds approximately 2.5 million clones, of which approximately 94% were seen once. The ten largest clones add up to about 0.38% of the sample. Sample: naive CD4+ T cells from PBMCs. Read against the paper, the sample's cell subset or site label means: CD45RA+ positively selected. The source is a man aged 18 to 30 in good health. Some clones in this sample may be carry-over from other donors' samples.

About this clone itself: The same CDR3 also results from other DNA sequences found in this sample. The chain combines TRBV5-1 with TRBJ2-5; TRBD2 might be the D (6 bases). CDR3 length: 15 residues. Germline values: CDR1 SGHRS, CDR2 YFSETQ. With 0 bases removed from V and 4 bases from J, the gap between germline ends came to 13 bases. CDR3 bases: TGCGCCAGCAGCTTGGTACCAGGGAGGCGAGAGACCCAGTACTTC. Translated, it gives CASSLVPGRRETQYF.

The V and J genes are TRBV4-1 and TRBJ2-4; D is perhaps TRBD2 (6 bases). The germline CDR1 and CDR2 sequences are MGHRA and YSYEKL. V gave up 4 bases and J gave up 5 bases, with 18 bases separating them. This CDR3 region has 16 residues. The CDR3 sequence: CASSLIWGTGENIQYF. In nucleotides, the CDR3 is TGCGCCAGCAGCCTAATTTGGGGGACTGGGGAAAACATTCAGTACTTC.

The V and J genes are TRBV28 and TRBJ2-3; 9 bases align to TRBD2. The CDR3 has 17 residues. Germline trimming cut 3 bases from V and 2 bases from J; bases unmatched to any gene: 9. Per the germline V gene, CDR1 is MDHEN and CDR2 is SYDVKM. CDR3 sequence reads: CASSFSRLAVDTDTQYF. The CDR3 nucleotides read TGTGCCAGCAGTTTTTCCAGACTAGCGGTAGACACAGATACGCAGTATTTT. Using reference TRBV28 and TRBJ2-3 for the parts outside the CDR3, the full variable domain is DVKVTQSSRYLVKRTGEKVFLECVQDMDHENMFWYRQDPGLGLRLIYFSYDVKMKEKGDIPEGYSVSREKKERFSLILESASTNQTSMYLCASSFSRLAVDTDTQYFGPGTRLTVL.

The V gene is TRBV4-1, the J gene TRBJ1-5; TRBD1 might be the D (5 bases). Germline V gene data show CDR1 as MGHRA and CDR2 as YSYEKL. V was cut by 5 bases and J by 2 bases, with 10 bases left in between. CDR3 size: 14 residues. The CDR3 DNA reads as TGCGCCAGCAGCGCACAGGTTGGCAATCAGCCCCAGCATTTT. Translation gives CASSAQVGNQPQHF.

The count of this clone is one. This chain uses TRBV7-9 with TRBJ2-5; D is perhaps TRBD2 (6 bases). V lost 5 bases and J 1 base, leaving 17 bases between the germline ends. This CDR3 region has 16 residues. Germline-derived CDR1 and CDR2 are SEHNR and FQNEAQ (reference sequence). The CDR3 DNA sequence: TGTGCCAGCAGCCCCAAGGGGAGGTCAGGCCAAGAGACCCAGTACTTC. This codes for CASSPKGRSGQETQYF. The full variable domain, rest sourced from reference TRBV7-9 and TRBJ2-5, is DTGVSQNPRHKITKRGQNVTFRCDPISEHNRLYWYRQTLGQGPEFLTYFQNEAQLEKSRLLSDRFSAERPKGSFSTLEIQRTEQGDSAMYLCASSPKGRSGQETQYFGPGTRLLVL.

The rearrangement links TRBV2 to TRBJ2-3; D is perhaps TRBD2 (5 bases). Between the trimmed V and J ends, which lost 8 bases and 8 bases, there was a span of 17 bases. Germline V CDR1 and CDR2: SNHLY, FYNNEI. The CDR3 runs to 13 residues. Written as DNA, the CDR3 is TGTGCCAGCTCCGGCGAGACTATGGGTACGCAGTATTTT. Protein product: CASSGETMGTQYF.

The rearrangement links TRBV5-1 to TRBJ1-4; 10 bases are shared with TRBD1. The CDR3 spans 17 residues. With 0 bases clipped from V and 8 bases from J, the junction kept 10 bases outside the gene matches. The V gene's germline CDR1 is SGHRS and CDR2 YFSETQ. The DNA for the CDR3 is TGCGCCAGCAGCTTGGCAAATTTGTCGGGACAGGGGGAAAAACTGTTTTTT. Translating it yields CASSLANLSGQGEKLFF.

For the CDR3, the DNA is TGTGCCAGCAGCCCGGTTCCGTCCGGAAACACCATATATTTT. It is translated as CASSPVPSGNTIYF. The chain joins TRBV5-5 to TRBJ1-3, with D unclear. Germline V lookup: CDR1 SGHKS, CDR2 YYEKEE (reference sequence). The CDR3 has 14 residues. Trimming left V 4 bases short and J 4 bases short, with 12 bases between.

The V call is TRBV7-9, the J call TRBJ2-3; D uncertain. The CDR3 has 14 amino acids. Between the trimmed V and J ends, which lost 1 base and 7 bases, there was a span of 12 bases. Germline V CDR1 and CDR2: SEHNR, FQNEAQ (reference sequence). CDR3 sequence: CASSLGHLSHTQYF. The DNA of the CDR3 is TGTGCCAGCAGCTTAGGGCACCTGAGCCATACGCAGTATTTT. The full variable domain, in which reference TRBV7-9 and TRBJ2-3 provide the parts outside the CDR3, is DTGVSQNPRHKITKRGQNVTFRCDPISEHNRLYWYRQTLGQGPEFLTYFQNEAQLEKSRLLSDRFSAERPKGSFSTLEIQRTEQGDSAMYLCASSLGHLSHTQYFGPGTRLTVL.

The V and J genes are TRBV15 and TRBJ1-1; D might be TRBD1 (5 bases). The V and J ends lost 4 bases and 1 base respectively, with 22 bases between them. This CDR3 has 18 residues. Looked up from germline, CDR1 is LNHNV and CDR2 is YYDKDF (reference sequence). CDR3 DNA: TGTGCCACCAGCACAAACCCCTTCGAGGAGGGGAGGAACACTGAAGCTTTCTTT. This sequence encodes CATSTNPFEEGRNTEAFF. The full variable domain, in which reference TRBV15 and TRBJ1-1 provide the parts outside the CDR3, is DAMVIQNPRYQVTQFGKPVTLSCSQTLNHNVMYWYQQKSSQAPKLLFHYYDKDFNNEADTPDNFQSRRPNTSFCFLDIRSPGLGDTAMYLCATSTNPFEEGRNTEAFFGQGTRLTVV.

This clone was detected only once. The chain is built from TRBV30 and TRBJ1-4; possibly TRBD1 for D (5 bases). The CDR3 contains 15 residues. Germline CDR1 GTSNPN, CDR2 SVGIG (reference sequence). V was shortened by 3 bases and J by 8 bases, with 19 bases between the two germline ends. CDR3 nucleotides: TGTGCCTGGAGCCCGCTGGGTGGGGCAGGGGAAAAACTGTTTTTT. It is translated as CAWSPLGGAGEKLFF.

In regard to this clone: One end of the junction is discordant with germline, which a read error may explain. The chain is built from TRBV9 and TRBJ1-1, with D hard to call. The CDR3 sequence is 15 residues long. Looked up from germline, CDR1 is SGDLS and CDR2 is YYNGEE. The CDR3 region is CASSTTRALNAEAFF. DNA of the CDR3: TGTGCCAGCAGCACCACGAGGGCTCTGAACGCTGAAGCTTTCTTT.

The chain has TRBV7-2 and TRBJ2-2, with 9 bases matching TRBD1. This CDR3 has 15 residues. The V gene's germline CDR1 is SGHTA and CDR2 FQGNSA. The V segment lost 5 bases and the J segment 1 base; nucleotides outside the gene matches: 2. The CDR3 sequence is CASSPDRGNTGELFF. The DNA for the CDR3 is TGTGCCAGCAGCCCGGACAGGGGGAACACCGGGGAGCTGTTTTTT. Supplemented by reference TRBV7-2 and TRBJ2-2, the full variable domain reads GAGVSQSPSNKVTEKGKDVELRCDPISGHTALYWYRQSLGQGLEFLIYFQGNSAPDKSGLPSDRFSAERTGGSVSTLTIQRTQQEDSAVYLCASSPDRGNTGELFFGEGSRLTVL.

This sequence joins TRBV2 and TRBJ2-5; tentatively, D is TRBD2 (5 bases). The V end was cut by 3 bases, the J end by 5 bases, with 10 bases between. The germline V gene has CDR1 SNHLY and CDR2 FYNNEI. The CDR3 consists of 13 residues. The CDR3 DNA is TGTGCCAGCAGTGATCCGAGGGTGGAGACCCAGTACTTC. Translating it yields CASSDPRVETQYF. Using reference TRBV2 and TRBJ2-5 for the parts outside the CDR3, the full variable domain is EPEVTQTPSHQVTQMGQEVILRCVPISNHLYFYWYRQILGQKVEFLVSFYNNEISEKSEIFDDQFSVERPDGSNFTLKIRSTKLEDSAMYFCASSDPRVETQYFGPGTRLLVL.

The rearrangement uses TRBV6-1 and TRBJ1-1, with D maybe TRBD1 (6 bases). Trimming shortened V by 3 bases and J by 10 bases, and 12 bases separated the two germline ends. Germline V gene data show CDR1 as MNHNS and CDR2 as SASEGT. CDR3 size: 12 residues. The CDR3 loop is CASSELGTLAFF. DNA for the CDR3: TGTGCCAGCAGTGAGTTAGGGACATTAGCTTTCTTT.

The gene calls are TRBV5-4 and TRBJ1-4, with D tentatively TRBD1 (5 bases). The V gene's germline CDR1 is SGHNT and CDR2 YYREEE (reference sequence). V was pared by 3 bases and J by 8 bases, with 17 bases between. The CDR3 runs 15 residues. CDR3 DNA: TGTGCCAGCAGCTCGGGGGTAAGCCGGTACGAAAAACTGTTTTTT. Its translation: CASSSGVSRYEKLFF. The full variable domain, with the rest looked up from reference TRBV5-4 and TRBJ1-4, is ETGVTQSPTHLIKTRGQQVTLRCSSQSGHNTVSWYQQALGQGPQFIFQYYREEENGRGNFPPRFSGLQFPNYSSELNVNALELDDSALYLCASSSGVSRYEKLFFGSGTQLSVL.

J is TRBJ2-6 and V is TRBV30, with D hard to call. The V and J ends lost 2 bases and 1 base respectively, with 6 bases between them. Germline CDR1 GTSNPN, CDR2 SVGIG (reference sequence). The CDR3 contains 14 residues. Written as DNA, the CDR3 is TGTGCCTGGAGTCACCCGTCTGGGGCCAACGTCCTGACTTTC. It yields the protein CAWSHPSGANVLTF. The complete variable domain, with remaining parts taken from reference TRBV30 and TRBJ2-6, reads SQTIHQWPATLVQPVGSPLSLECTVEGTSNPNLYWYRQAAGRGLQLLFYSVGIGQISSEVPQNLSASRPQDRQFILSSKKLLLSDSGFYLCAWSHPSGANVLTFGAGSRLTVL.

This chain uses TRBV7-2 with TRBJ2-5; no firm D call. CDR1 and CDR2 from the germline V gene are SGHTA and FQGNSA. The CDR3 runs to 13 residues. Between the trimmed V and J ends, which lost 1 base and 5 bases, there was a span of 8 bases. CDR3 nucleotides: TGTGCCAGCAGCTTAGACGGGCGGGAGACCCAGTACTTC. Translation gives CASSLDGRETQYF. The full variable domain, its missing parts supplied by reference TRBV7-2 and TRBJ2-5, is GAGVSQSPSNKVTEKGKDVELRCDPISGHTALYWYRQSLGQGLEFLIYFQGNSAPDKSGLPSDRFSAERTGGSVSTLTIQRTQQEDSAVYLCASSLDGRETQYFGPGTRLLVL.

A single count supports this clone. This chain joins TRBV11-2 and TRBJ2-3, with 8 bases identical to TRBD2. This CDR3 region has 17 residues. V gave up 1 base and J gave up 5 bases; unmatched junction bases: 11. Per germline, CDR1 SGHAT and CDR2 FQNNGV. The CDR3 here is CASSLGPLSAGVDTQYF. The CDR3, as DNA: TGTGCCAGCAGCTTAGGCCCCCTCTCAGCGGGAGTAGATACGCAGTATTTT.

This chain uses TRBV15 with TRBJ2-5; D is unresolved. The germline V and J ends were trimmed by 3 bases and 0 bases, with 5 bases remaining between them. Germline CDR1 LNHNV, CDR2 YYDKDF (reference sequence). The CDR3 contains 13 residues. This CDR3 reads CATSSLYQETQYF. DNA for the CDR3: TGTGCCACCAGCAGCCTGTACCAAGAGACCCAGTACTTC.

V gene TRBV11-2 combines with J gene TRBJ2-7; 8 nucleotides agree with TRBD1. Losses at the gene ends were 8 bases for V and 2 bases for J; bases not matched to a gene: 8. CDR1 and CDR2 from the germline V gene are SGHAT and FQNNGV. This CDR3 comprises 14 residues. The CDR3 DNA sequence: TGTGCCAGCGCACCTTCGACAGGGGCCTACGAGCAGTACTTC. It specifies CASAPSTGAYEQYF.

The V and J genes are TRBV27 and TRBJ2-5; TRBD2 might be the D (6 bases). Germline V gives CDR1 MNHEY, CDR2 SMNVEV (reference sequence). This CDR3 is built from 14 residues. V gave up 4 bases and J gave up 5 bases, with 14 bases separating them. The CDR3 here is CASSSGGWGETQYF. In DNA, the CDR3 is TGTGCCAGCAGTTCTGGGGGGTGGGGGGAGACCCAGTACTTC.

The V gene is TRBV5-1, the J gene TRBJ1-6, with D unresolved. The CDR3 length is 16 residues. Trimming took 0 bases from V and 3 from J, leaving 10 bases between them. Germline V gene data show CDR1 as SGHRS and CDR2 as YFSETQ. CDR3 loop: CASSLEPFSYNSPLHF. The CDR3 nucleotides read TGCGCCAGCAGCTTGGAGCCGTTTAGCTATAATTCACCCCTCCACTTT.

V usage is TRBV18 and J usage is TRBJ2-3; 9 nucleotides align to TRBD1. Germline CDR1 is KGHSH and CDR2 is LQKENI. The V segment lost 5 bases and the J segment 6 bases; nucleotides outside the gene matches: 9. The CDR3 contains 15 residues. Written as DNA, the CDR3 is TGTGCCAGCTCAAGTAGGGACAGGGCGGTGGATACGCAGTATTTT. Translating gives CASSSRDRAVDTQYF.

V usage is TRBV6-5 and J usage is TRBJ1-2; D gene uncertain. Germline values: CDR1 MNHEY, CDR2 SVGAGI. Trimming removed 4 bases from V and 8 bases from J, with 14 bases in between. The CDR3 loop spans 13 amino acids. CDR3 sequence: CASSSLHDPGYTF. The CDR3 nucleotides are TGTGCCAGCAGTTCCCTACACGATCCGGGCTACACCTTC.

The chain joins TRBV5-4 to TRBJ2-5; D is possibly TRBD1 (5 bases). The CDR3 is 14 residues long. Germline V gene lookup returns CDR1 SGHNT and CDR2 YYREEE (reference sequence). V shed 4 bases and J shed 0 bases, with 10 bases lying between them. CDR3 in amino acids: CASSTQTDQETQYF. The CDR3 nucleotides read TGTGCCAGCAGCACCCAGACAGACCAAGAGACCCAGTACTTC.

The chain carries TRBV19 and TRBJ1-4, with 7 nucleotides matching TRBD1. Germline values: CDR1 LNHDA, CDR2 SQIVND (reference sequence). Trimming took 7 bases from V and 1 from J; bases not matched to a gene: 18. CDR3 length: 19 amino acids. The CDR3 loop reads CASTTRGGKIRRTNEKLFF. The CDR3 DNA sequence: TGTGCCAGTACCACGAGAGGGGGCAAAATAAGAAGAACTAATGAAAAACTGTTTTTT. The entire variable domain, with the rest obtained from reference TRBV19 and TRBJ1-4, is as follows: DGGITQSPKYLFRKEGQNVTLSCEQNLNHDAMYWYRQDPGQGLRLIYYSQIVNDFQKGDIAEGYSVSREKKESFPLTVTSAQKNPTAFYLCASTTRGGKIRRTNEKLFFGSGTQLSVL.

The chain has TRBV28 and TRBJ2-7, with D perhaps TRBD1 or TRBD2 (6 bases each). Germline V gene sequence: CDR1 MDHEN, CDR2 SYDVKM. Trimming took off 5 bases at V and 5 bases at J, with 22 bases between the two ends. CDR3 length equals 16 residues. The CDR3 is CASSLGGAGTTHEQYF. The CDR3, as DNA: TGTGCCAGCAGTCTCGGGGGAGCCGGGACAACCCACGAGCAGTACTTC. The entire variable domain, with the rest obtained from reference TRBV28 and TRBJ2-7, is as follows: DVKVTQSSRYLVKRTGEKVFLECVQDMDHENMFWYRQDPGLGLRLIYFSYDVKMKEKGDIPEGYSVSREKKERFSLILESASTNQTSMYLCASSLGGAGTTHEQYFGPGTRLTVT.